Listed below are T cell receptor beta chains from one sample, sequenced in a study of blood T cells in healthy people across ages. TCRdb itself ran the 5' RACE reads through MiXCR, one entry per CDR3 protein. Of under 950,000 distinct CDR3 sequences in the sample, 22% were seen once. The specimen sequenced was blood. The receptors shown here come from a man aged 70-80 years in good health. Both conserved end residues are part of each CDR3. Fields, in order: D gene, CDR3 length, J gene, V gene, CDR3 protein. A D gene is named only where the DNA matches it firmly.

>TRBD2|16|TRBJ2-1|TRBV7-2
CASPMPGGASYNEQFF
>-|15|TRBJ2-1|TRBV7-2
CASSLDLAPYNEQFF
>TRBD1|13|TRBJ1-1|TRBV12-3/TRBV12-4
CASSLGQGHRAFF
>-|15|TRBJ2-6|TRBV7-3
CASSQDGTGANVLTF
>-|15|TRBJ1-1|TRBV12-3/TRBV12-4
CAGSPLGRGTAEAFF
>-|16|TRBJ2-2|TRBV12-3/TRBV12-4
CASSSENSGNTGELFF
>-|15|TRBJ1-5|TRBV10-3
CAIREEGSGNQPQHF
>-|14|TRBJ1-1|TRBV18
CASSPGRDGREAFF
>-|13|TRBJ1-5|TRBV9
CASSVEGRQPQHF
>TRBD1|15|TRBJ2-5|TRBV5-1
CASSGYRGSEETQYF
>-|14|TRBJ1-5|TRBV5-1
CASSPETGSQPQHF